The next 20 T cell receptor beta chains were all read from a single sample in a study of vaccination and CD4 T cells after COVID-19. Specified treatment: approximately nine-day PBMC culture with coronavirus spike peptide pools or control peptides (ViraFEST assay). Their cognate antigens are unknown. The Oncomine TCR Beta short-read assay generated sequence data from the DNA of cultured CD4+ T cells. TCRdb re-derived calls from the PCR reads in MiXCR, one entry per CDR3 protein. The sample includes about 14,000 distinct CDR3 sequences, about 29% seen only once; the top ten take around 20%. Sequencing used cultured CD4+ T cells from blood. These receptors originate from a human donor with COVID-19.

The J gene is TRBJ1-5, the V gene TRBV9; TRBD1 is a possible D gene (5 bases). This CDR3 is built from 15 residues. V was cut by 3 bases and J by 0 bases, with 10 bases left in between. The germline CDR1 and CDR2 sequences are SGDLS and YYNGEE. The CDR3 region is CASSAGTYSNQPQHF. Here the CDR3 DNA reads TGTGCCAGCAGCGCTGGGACCTATAGCAATCAGCCCCAGCATTTT.

V and J are TRBV12-3 or TRBV12-4 and TRBJ2-2; no firm D call. The CDR3 length is 14 residues. Trimming took 8 bases from V and 2 from J, leaving 12 bases between them. Written as DNA, the CDR3 is TGTGCCAGCGAAAGGGCACGTAACACCGGGGAGCTGTTTTTT. It translates to CASERARNTGELFF.

This chain connects TRBV7-3 to TRBJ2-5; the match to TRBD2 covers 12 bases. Losses at the gene ends were 5 bases for V and 5 bases for J; bases not matched to a gene: 6. CDR3 length: 15 residues. Germline V gene sequence: CDR1 SGHTA, CDR2 FQGTGA. CDR3 sequence (DNA): TGTGCCAGCAGCCAGCCTAGCGGGGGGGTGGAGACCCAGTACTTC. It yields the protein CASSQPSGGVETQYF.

The rearrangement uses TRBV5-1 and TRBJ2-3; D is unresolved. Germline assignment: CDR1 SGHRS and CDR2 YFSETQ. V shed 5 bases and J shed 4 bases, with 14 bases lying between them. This CDR3 contains 14 residues. As DNA, the CDR3 is TGCGCCAGCAGACCAAGTCAACGGGCAGATACGCAGTATTTT. It is translated as CASRPSQRADTQYF.

This clonotype has more than one count but fewer than ten. The chain has TRBV6-1 and TRBJ2-5, with 12 nucleotides matching TRBD1. Germline V gives CDR1 MNHNS, CDR2 SASEGT. This CDR3 is built from 13 residues. V lost 6 bases and J lost 6; bases outside the gene matches: 2. Here the CDR3 reads CASRRDRGQTQYF. CDR3 nucleotide sequence: TGTGCCAGCAGGAGGGACAGGGGGCAGACCCAGTACTTC.

The rearrangement uses TRBV19 and TRBJ2-3, with TRBD1 as a possible D gene (6 bases). Trimming shortened V by 4 bases and J by 1 base, and 15 bases separated the two germline ends. The CDR3 has 16 residues. Germline-derived CDR1 and CDR2 are LNHDA and SQIVND (reference sequence). CDR3 protein: CASSNGQLIRTDTQYF. CDR3 coding DNA: TGTGCCAGTAGTAACGGACAGCTTATTCGCACAGATACGCAGTATTTT.

A few counts support this clonotype. The rearrangement uses TRBV6-1 and TRBJ1-1; no definite D call. With 7 bases removed from V and 3 bases from J, the gap between germline ends came to 15 bases. Germline V gives CDR1 MNHNS, CDR2 SASEGT. This CDR3 is 14 amino acids long. The CDR3 spells CASNTRRSDTEAFF. CDR3 bases: TGTGCCAGCAACACGAGGAGGTCGGACACTGAAGCTTTCTTT.

This clonotype has only a few counts. This chain uses TRBV21-1 with TRBJ1-6. TRBV21-1 is listed as a pseudogene. The CDR3 loop spans 15 amino acids. The CDR3 DNA reads as TGTGCCAGCAGCAAATTAGGACCGAAGAATTCACCCCTCCACTTT. This gives the protein CASSKLGPKNSPLHF.

The chain uses TRBV11-3 and TRBJ2-1; 10 nucleotides agree with TRBD1. With V trimmed by 4 bases and J by 13 bases, 4 bases remained unmatched. Looked up from germline, CDR1 is SGHNT and CDR2 is YENEEA. This CDR3 has 12 amino acids. In DNA form, the CDR3 reads TGTGCCAGCAGCTCCCGGGACAGGGGACAGTTCTTC. It codes for CASSSRDRGQFF.

The V and J genes are TRBV5-1 and TRBJ2-7; D possibly corresponds to TRBD1 (6 bases). The CDR3 is made up of 14 amino acids. V lost 4 bases, J lost 2 bases, and 13 bases lay in between. In germline, CDR1 is SGHRS, CDR2 YFSETQ. The CDR3 DNA is TGCGCCAGCAGCCGTGAAGGACAGACCTACGAGCAGTACTTC. The encoded protein is CASSREGQTYEQYF.

The chain has TRBV29-1 and TRBJ2-2; TRBD2 agrees at 11 bases. After removal of 4 bases from V and 7 bases from J, the junction contained 11 bases not matched to a gene. The CDR3 contains 16 residues. Germline CDR1 SQVTM, CDR2 ANQGSEA. Here the CDR3 reads CSVGWVAGGLGGELFF. Written as DNA, the CDR3 is TGCAGCGTTGGTTGGGTAGCGGGGGGGCTTGGCGGGGAGCTGTTTTTT.

Within the sample, this clonotype is large. The chain carries TRBV11-3 and TRBJ2-2, with D uncertain. The germline V gene encodes CDR1 SGHNT and CDR2 YENEEA. The V end was cut by 4 bases, the J end by 1 base, with 10 bases between. CDR3 size: 15 residues. This CDR3 is CASSYRTVNTGELFF. CDR3 sequence (DNA): TGTGCCAGCAGCTACCGGACGGTGAACACCGGGGAGCTGTTTTTT.

This clonotype was detected a few times. This rearrangement joins TRBV7-3 to TRBJ1-2; possibly TRBD1 for D (5 bases). Germline V CDR1 and CDR2: SGHTA, FQGTGA. The V end lost 7 bases, the J end lost 4 bases, and 10 bases lay between the germline ends. This CDR3 is built from 12 residues. The CDR3 region has the DNA TGTGCCAGCACTGGGACGGCCTATGGCTACACCTTC. Translated, it gives CASTGTAYGYTF. The variable domain in full, completed from reference TRBV7-3 and TRBJ1-2, reads GAGVSQTPSNKVTEKGKYVELRCDPISGHTALYWYRQSLGQGPEFLIYFQGTGAADDSGLPNDRFFAVRPEGSVSTLKIQRTERGDSAVYLCASTGTAYGYTFGSGTRLTVV.

The V and J genes are TRBV20-1 and TRBJ2-4; D is ambiguous. This CDR3 spans 13 amino acids. With 6 bases removed from V and 1 base from J, the gap between germline ends came to 10 bases. Per germline, CDR1 DFQATT and CDR2 SNEGSKA (reference sequence). The CDR3 protein is CSAFLGAKNIQYF. As DNA, the CDR3 is TGCAGTGCATTCTTGGGTGCCAAAAACATTCAGTACTTC.

This clonotype was detected only a few times. V gene TRBV20-1 combines with J gene TRBJ2-5; 8 bases line up with TRBD1. CDR1 is DFQATT, CDR2 SNEGSKA, per germline (reference sequence). The CDR3 is made up of 12 amino acids. V trimming: 4 bases; J trimming: 2 bases; junction bases outside the gene matches: 0. CDR3 bases: TGCAGTGCTAACAGGGGGCAAGAGACCCAGTACTTC. It encodes CSANRGQETQYF.

This clonotype was recorded only once. The chain recombines TRBV28 with TRBJ2-1; 13 bases match TRBD2. The length of the CDR3 is 17 residues. Unmatched junction bases numbered 5, after V lost 6 bases and J lost 0 bases. Germline values: CDR1 MDHEN, CDR2 SYDVKM. The DNA of the CDR3 is TGTGCCAGCAGGGGACTAGCGGGACCCGTCTCCTACAATGAGCAGTTCTTC. This gives the protein CASRGLAGPVSYNEQFF.

This clonotype was found a few times. The rearrangement joins TRBV7-6 to TRBJ2-5; D not certain. This CDR3 comprises 13 residues. Germline CDR1 SGHVS, CDR2 FNYEAQ. V lost 4 bases and J 0 bases, leaving 6 bases between the germline ends. CDR3 protein: CASSSWYQETQYF. In DNA, the CDR3 is TGTGCCAGCAGCTCCTGGTACCAAGAGACCCAGTACTTC.

The rearrangement joins TRBV29-1 to TRBJ1-2, with 8 bases that match TRBD1. The length of the CDR3 is 12 residues. V lost 6 bases, J lost 7 bases, and 7 bases stayed unmatched. Germline V CDR1 and CDR2: SQVTM, ANQGSEA. CDR3 in DNA: TGCAGCGTATCGACAGGGGATAGTGGCTACACCTTC. This encodes CSVSTGDSGYTF.

This sequence joins TRBV20-1 and TRBJ1-3; no reliable D call. The CDR3 sequence is 15 residues long. Trimming removed 0 bases at V and 2 bases at J, with 11 bases between. Germline CDR1 and CDR2: DFQATT and SNEGSKA (reference sequence). The CDR3 DNA sequence: TGCAGTGCTAGAGATAGGAGAGTACCTGGAAACACCATATATTTT. Translated, it gives CSARDRRVPGNTIYF.

The chain recombines TRBV20-1 with TRBJ2-7, with 10 positions matching TRBD2. The CDR3 totals 14 residues. Trimming at V came to 3 bases and at J to 4 bases, leaving 6 bases not matched to a gene. Germline V gene sequence: CDR1 DFQATT, CDR2 SNEGSKA (reference sequence). The CDR3 coding sequence is TGCAGTGCTAGCCTCCCGGGACTAGCGTACGAGCAGTACTTC. Its protein product is CSASLPGLAYEQYF.